This T cell receptor (beta chain) was identified in a study of CD8 T cells in ankylosing spondylitis. Findings and limits, study-wide: In ankylosing spondylitis blood, a motif of about 8 highly homologous TCR beta variants appeared characteristic. The study looked at matched synovial fluid samples from ankylosing spondylitis patients. Disease-linked clones were reported to be significantly enriched there. Disease-linked clones bore a CD8+ phenotype, appearing relatively rarely in peripheral blood. Reactive arthritis synovial fluid and blood were previously reported to contain some motif variants.

The CDR3 covers 11 residues. The germline gives CDR1 SGHTA, CDR2 FQGNSA. Trimming cost V 6 bases and J 1 base, with 3 bases left between them. Scientists made TCR beta libraries using quantitative 5'-RACE with molecular barcodes. TCRdb reprocessed the 5' RACE reads via MiXCR and lists one record per CDR3 protein. The sample yields roughly 440,000 distinct CDR3 sequences, 17% seen once. This clonotype was detected many times. Its cognate antigen is unknown. This clonotype was obtained from a male donor with ankylosing spondylitis. Sequenced: blood, either unsorted or a sorted T cell fraction (not recorded which). This chain links TRBV7-2 with TRBJ1-1; D ambiguous. Here the CDR3 DNA reads TGTGCCAGCAGGTGGAACACTGAAGCTTTCTTT. Its translation is CASRWNTEAFF. The entire variable domain, with the rest obtained from reference TRBV7-2 and TRBJ1-1, is as follows: GAGVSQSPSNKVTEKGKDVELRCDPISGHTALYWYRQSLGQGLEFLIYFQGNSAPDKSGLPSDRFSAERTGGSVSTLTIQRTQQEDSAVYLCASRWNTEAFFGQGTRLTVV.